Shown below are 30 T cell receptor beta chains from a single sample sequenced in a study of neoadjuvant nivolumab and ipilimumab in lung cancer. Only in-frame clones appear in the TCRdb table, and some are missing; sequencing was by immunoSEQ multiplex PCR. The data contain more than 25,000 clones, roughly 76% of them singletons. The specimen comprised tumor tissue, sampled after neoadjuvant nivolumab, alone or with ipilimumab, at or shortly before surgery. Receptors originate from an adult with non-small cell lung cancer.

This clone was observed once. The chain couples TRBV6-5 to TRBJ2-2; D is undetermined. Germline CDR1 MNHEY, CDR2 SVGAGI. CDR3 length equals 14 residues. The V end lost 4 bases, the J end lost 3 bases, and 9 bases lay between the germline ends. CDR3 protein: CASSWNGYTGELFF. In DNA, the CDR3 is TGTGCCAGCAGTTGGAACGGCTACACCGGGGAGCTGTTTTTT.

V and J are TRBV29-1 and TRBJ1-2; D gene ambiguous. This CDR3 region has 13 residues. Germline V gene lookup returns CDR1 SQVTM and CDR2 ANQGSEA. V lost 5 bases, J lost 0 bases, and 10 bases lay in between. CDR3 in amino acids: CSVLNSTNYGYTF. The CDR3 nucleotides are TGCAGCGTTCTAAACAGTACTAACTATGGCTACACCTTC.

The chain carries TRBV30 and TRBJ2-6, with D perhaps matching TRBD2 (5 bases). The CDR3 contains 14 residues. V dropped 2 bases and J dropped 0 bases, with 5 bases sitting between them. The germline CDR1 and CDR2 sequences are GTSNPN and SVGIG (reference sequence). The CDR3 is CAWSSGSGANVLTF. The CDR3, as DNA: TGTGCCTGGAGTAGCGGCTCTGGGGCCAACGTCCTGACTTTC.

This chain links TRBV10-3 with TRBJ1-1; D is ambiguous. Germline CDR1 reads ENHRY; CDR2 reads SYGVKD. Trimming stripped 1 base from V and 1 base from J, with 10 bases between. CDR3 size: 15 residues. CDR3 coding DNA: TGTGCCATCAGTGAGTTAGGACCGAGGAACACTGAAGCTTTCTTT. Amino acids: CAISELGPRNTEAFF.

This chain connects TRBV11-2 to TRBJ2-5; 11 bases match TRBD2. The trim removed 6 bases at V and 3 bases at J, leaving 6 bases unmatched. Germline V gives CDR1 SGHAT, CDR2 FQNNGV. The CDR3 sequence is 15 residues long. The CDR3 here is CASSRTSGFEETQYF. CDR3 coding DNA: TGTGCCAGCAGTCGGACTAGCGGGTTTGAAGAGACCCAGTACTTC.

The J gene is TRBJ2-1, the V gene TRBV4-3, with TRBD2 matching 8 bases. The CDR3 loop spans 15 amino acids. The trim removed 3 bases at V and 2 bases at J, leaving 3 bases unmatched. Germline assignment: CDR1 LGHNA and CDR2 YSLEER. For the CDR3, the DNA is TGCGCCAGCAGCCATCGGGGGGGCCCCTACAATGAGCAGTTCTTC. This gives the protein CASSHRGGPYNEQFF.

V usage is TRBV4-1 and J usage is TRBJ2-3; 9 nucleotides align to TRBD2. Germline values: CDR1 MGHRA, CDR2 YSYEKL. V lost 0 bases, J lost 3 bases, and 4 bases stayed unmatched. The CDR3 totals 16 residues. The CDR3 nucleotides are TGCGCCAGCAGCCAAGATGGGCGGGGGGGGACAGATACGCAGTATTTT. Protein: CASSQDGRGGTDTQYF.

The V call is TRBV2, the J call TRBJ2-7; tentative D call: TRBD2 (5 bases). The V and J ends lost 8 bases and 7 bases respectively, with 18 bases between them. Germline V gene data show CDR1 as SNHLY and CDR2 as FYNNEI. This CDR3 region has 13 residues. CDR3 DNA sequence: TGTGCCAGCTCTGGAGGCTCACTAGGGGAGCAGTACTTC. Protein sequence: CASSGGSLGEQYF.

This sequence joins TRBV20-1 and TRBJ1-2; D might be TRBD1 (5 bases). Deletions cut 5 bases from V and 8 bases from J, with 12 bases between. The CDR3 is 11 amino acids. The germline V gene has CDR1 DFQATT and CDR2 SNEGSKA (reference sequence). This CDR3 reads CSAFGQSGYTF. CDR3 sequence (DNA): TGCAGTGCTTTTGGACAATCCGGCTACACCTTC.

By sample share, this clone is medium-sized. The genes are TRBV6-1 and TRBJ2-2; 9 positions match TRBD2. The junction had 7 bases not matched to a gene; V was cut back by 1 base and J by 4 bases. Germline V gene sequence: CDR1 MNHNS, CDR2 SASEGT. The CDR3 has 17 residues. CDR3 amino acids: CASSEGLAGFSTGELFF. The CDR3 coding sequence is TGTGCCAGCAGTGAAGGCCTAGCGGGGTTTTCCACCGGGGAGCTGTTTTTT.

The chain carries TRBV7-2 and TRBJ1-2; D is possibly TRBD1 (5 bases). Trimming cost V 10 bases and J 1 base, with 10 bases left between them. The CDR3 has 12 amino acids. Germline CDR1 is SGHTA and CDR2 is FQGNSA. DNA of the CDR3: TGTGCCATCCAGGGATTTAACTATGGCTACACCTTC. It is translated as CAIQGFNYGYTF.

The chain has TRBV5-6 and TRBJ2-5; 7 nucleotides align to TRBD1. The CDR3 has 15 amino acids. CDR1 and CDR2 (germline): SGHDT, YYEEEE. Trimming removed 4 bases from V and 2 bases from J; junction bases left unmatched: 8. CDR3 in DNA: TGTGCCAGCAGCGCGACTCGGGACAGACAAGAGACCCAGTACTTC. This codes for CASSATRDRQETQYF.

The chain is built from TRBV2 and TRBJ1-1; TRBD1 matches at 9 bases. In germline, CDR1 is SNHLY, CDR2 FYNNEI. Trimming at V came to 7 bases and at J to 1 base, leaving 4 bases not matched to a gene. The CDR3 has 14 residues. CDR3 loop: CASTPTGGNTEAFF. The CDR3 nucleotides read TGTGCCAGCACCCCGACAGGGGGGAACACTGAAGCTTTCTTT.

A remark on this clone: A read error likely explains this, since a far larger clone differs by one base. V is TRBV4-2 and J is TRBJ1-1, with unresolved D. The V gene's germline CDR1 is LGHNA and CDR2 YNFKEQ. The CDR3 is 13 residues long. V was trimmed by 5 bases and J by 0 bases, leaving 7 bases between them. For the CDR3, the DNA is TGTGCCAGCAGCTTGGAGCTGAACACTGAAGCTTTCTTT. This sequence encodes CASSLELNTEAFF.

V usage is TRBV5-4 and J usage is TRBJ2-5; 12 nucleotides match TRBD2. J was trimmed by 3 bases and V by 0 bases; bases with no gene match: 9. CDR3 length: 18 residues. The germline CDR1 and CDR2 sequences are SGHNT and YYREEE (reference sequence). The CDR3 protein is CASSLVRGTSGGKETQYF. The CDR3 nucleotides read TGTGCCAGCAGCTTGGTCCGGGGAACTAGCGGGGGGAAAGAGACCCAGTACTTC.

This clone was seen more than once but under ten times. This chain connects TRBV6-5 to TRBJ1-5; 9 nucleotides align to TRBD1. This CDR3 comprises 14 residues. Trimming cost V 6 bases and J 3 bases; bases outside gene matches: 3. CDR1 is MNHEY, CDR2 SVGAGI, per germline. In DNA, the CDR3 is TGTGCCAGCAGGAGGACAGGGGACAATCAGCCCCAGCATTTT. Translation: CASRRTGDNQPQHF.

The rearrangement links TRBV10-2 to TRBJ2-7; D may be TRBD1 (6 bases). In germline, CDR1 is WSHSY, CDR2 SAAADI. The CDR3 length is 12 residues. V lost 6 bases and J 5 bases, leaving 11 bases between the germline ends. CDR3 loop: CASRTGRDEQYF. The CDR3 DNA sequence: TGCGCCAGCAGAACAGGGCGGGACGAGCAGTACTTC.

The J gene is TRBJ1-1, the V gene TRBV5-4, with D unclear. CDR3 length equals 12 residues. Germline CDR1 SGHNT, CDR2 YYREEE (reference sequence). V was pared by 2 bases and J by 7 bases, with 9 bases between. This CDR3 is CASSLSGYEAFF. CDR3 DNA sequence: TGTGCCAGCAGCTTATCGGGATATGAAGCTTTCTTT.

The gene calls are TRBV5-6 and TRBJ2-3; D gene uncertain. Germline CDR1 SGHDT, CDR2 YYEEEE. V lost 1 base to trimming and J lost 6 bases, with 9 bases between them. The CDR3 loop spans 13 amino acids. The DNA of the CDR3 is TGTGCCAGCAGCTTGCCCAATGCTGATACGCAGTATTTT. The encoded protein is CASSLPNADTQYF.

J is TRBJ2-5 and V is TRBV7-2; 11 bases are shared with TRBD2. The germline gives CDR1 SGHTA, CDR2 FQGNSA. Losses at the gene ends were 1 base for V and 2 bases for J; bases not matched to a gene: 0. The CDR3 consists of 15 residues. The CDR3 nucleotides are TGTGCCAGCAGCTTAGTAGCGGGGGGGCAAGAGACCCAGTACTTC. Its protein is CASSLVAGGQETQYF.

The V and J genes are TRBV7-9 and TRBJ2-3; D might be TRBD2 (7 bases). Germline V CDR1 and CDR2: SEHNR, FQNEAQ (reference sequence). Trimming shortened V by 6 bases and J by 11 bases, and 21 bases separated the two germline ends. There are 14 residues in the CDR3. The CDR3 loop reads CASSSGGGYYGQYF. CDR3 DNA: TGTGCCAGCAGTAGTGGCGGGGGCTACTATGGGCAGTATTTT.

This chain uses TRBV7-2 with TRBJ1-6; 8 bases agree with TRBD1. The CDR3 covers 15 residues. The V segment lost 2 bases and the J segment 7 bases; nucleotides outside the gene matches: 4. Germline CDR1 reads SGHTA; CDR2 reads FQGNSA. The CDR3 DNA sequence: TGTGCCAGCAGCTTAACAAGACAGGGGAATTCACCCCTCCACTTT. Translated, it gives CASSLTRQGNSPLHF.

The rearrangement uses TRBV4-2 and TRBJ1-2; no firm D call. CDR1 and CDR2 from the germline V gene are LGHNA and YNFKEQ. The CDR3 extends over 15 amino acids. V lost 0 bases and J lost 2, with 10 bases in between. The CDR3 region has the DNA TGTGCCAGCAGCCAAGATGCGGGCCCCAACTATGGCTACACCTTC. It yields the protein CASSQDAGPNYGYTF.

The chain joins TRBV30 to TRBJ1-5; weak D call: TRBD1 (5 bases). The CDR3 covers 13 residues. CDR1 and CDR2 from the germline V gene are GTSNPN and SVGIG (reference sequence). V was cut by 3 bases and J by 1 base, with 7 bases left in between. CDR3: CAWSQGSNQPQHF. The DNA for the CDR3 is TGTGCCTGGAGCCAGGGAAGCAATCAGCCCCAGCATTTT.

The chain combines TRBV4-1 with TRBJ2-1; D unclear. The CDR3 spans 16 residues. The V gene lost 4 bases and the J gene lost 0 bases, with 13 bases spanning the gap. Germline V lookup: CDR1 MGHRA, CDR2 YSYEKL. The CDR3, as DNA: TGCGCCAGCAGCCCCCTGGAAACGGACTCCTACAATGAGCAGTTCTTC. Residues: CASSPLETDSYNEQFF.

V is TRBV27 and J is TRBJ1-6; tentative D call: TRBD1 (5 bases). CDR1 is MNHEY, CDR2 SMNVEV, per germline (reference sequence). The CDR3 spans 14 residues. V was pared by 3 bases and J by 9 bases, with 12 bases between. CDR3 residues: CASSLRGVSSPLHF. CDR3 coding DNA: TGTGCCAGCAGTTTGAGGGGTGTGAGTTCACCCCTCCACTTT.

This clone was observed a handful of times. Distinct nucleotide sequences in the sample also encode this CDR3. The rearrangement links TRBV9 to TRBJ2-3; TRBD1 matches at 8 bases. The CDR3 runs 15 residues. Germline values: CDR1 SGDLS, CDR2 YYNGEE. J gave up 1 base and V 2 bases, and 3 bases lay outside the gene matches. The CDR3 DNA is TGTGCCAGCAGCGTGACAGGGGACGGCACAGATACGCAGTATTTT. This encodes CASSVTGDGTDTQYF. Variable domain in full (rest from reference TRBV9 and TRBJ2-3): DSGVTQTPKHLITATGQRVTLRCSPRSGDLSVYWYQQSLDQGLQFLIQYYNGEERAKGNILERFSAQQFPDLHSELNLSSLELGDSALYFCASSVTGDGTDTQYFGPGTRLTVL.

The CDR3 DNA is TGTGCCAGTAGTGTCGACAGGGTGGGAACCGGGGAGCTGTTTTTT. Amino acid sequence: CASSVDRVGTGELFF. The chain couples TRBV19 to TRBJ2-2, with TRBD1 matching 7 bases. The germline V gene has CDR1 LNHDA and CDR2 SQIVND (reference sequence). The CDR3 has 15 residues. V was pared by 5 bases and J by 5 bases, with 8 bases of the junction left unmatched.

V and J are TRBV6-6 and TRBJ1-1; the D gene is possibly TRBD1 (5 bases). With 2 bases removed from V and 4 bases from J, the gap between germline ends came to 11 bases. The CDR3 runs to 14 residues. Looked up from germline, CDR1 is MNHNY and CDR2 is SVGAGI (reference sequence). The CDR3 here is CASSYAGGGTEAFF. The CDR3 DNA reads TGTGCCAGCAGTTACGCTGGGGGAGGCACTGAAGCTTTCTTT.

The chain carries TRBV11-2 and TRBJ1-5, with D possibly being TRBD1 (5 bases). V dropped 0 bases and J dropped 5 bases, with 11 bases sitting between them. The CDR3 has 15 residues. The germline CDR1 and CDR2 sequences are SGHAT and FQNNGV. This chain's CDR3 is CASSLDLGHHQPQHF. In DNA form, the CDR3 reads TGTGCCAGCAGCTTAGATTTAGGACACCATCAGCCCCAGCATTTT.